The 27 T cell receptor beta chains below were found in one sample sequenced in a study of blood T cell repertoires in COVID-19 (dated by TCRdb to the early 2020s). Library preparation used the immunoSEQ multiplex PCR assay. Not all clones reach the TCRdb copy of this immuneACCESS table, which keeps in-frame sequences only. Checked studies attribute under half of the gap to unresolved V genes and leave the rest unexplained. The sample contains about 300,000 clones, around 90% of them found a single time. Roughly 6.7% of the sample goes to the ten largest clones. Material for sequencing was peripheral blood. The receptors come from a man aged 18 to 30 who had recovered from COVID-19.

V and J are TRBV30 and TRBJ1-3; D is unresolved. The CDR3 is 12 residues long. V lost 2 bases and J lost 3, with 5 bases in between. Germline lookup yields CDR1 GTSNPN and CDR2 SVGIG (reference sequence). The CDR3 reads CAWSQDGNTIYF. DNA for the CDR3: TGTGCCTGGAGTCAGGATGGAAACACCATATATTTT. Supplemented by reference TRBV30 and TRBJ1-3, the full variable domain reads SQTIHQWPATLVQPVGSPLSLECTVEGTSNPNLYWYRQAAGRGLQLLFYSVGIGQISSEVPQNLSASRPQDRQFILSSKKLLLSDSGFYLCAWSQDGNTIYFGEGSWLTVV.

The V call is TRBV6-5, the J call TRBJ2-1; TRBD2 aligns across 11 bases. This CDR3 contains 15 residues. V lost 7 bases to trimming and J lost 10 bases; unmatched junction nucleotides: 12. Germline V gene sequence: CDR1 MNHEY, CDR2 SVGAGI. Written as DNA, the CDR3 is TGTGCCAGCAATAGGGGACTAGCGGACACAGCAGAGCAGTTCTTC. This translates into CASNRGLADTAEQFF.

In this sample, this clone turned up once. The chain recombines TRBV3-1 (or the pseudogene TRBV3-2) with TRBJ1-3, with 7 positions matching TRBD1. This CDR3 is 16 amino acids long. With V trimmed by 2 bases and J by 4 bases, 8 bases remained unmatched. Germline V gene lookup returns CDR1 LGHDT and CDR2 YNNKEL (reference sequence). Written as DNA, the CDR3 is TGTGCCAGCAGCCAACGAAACGGGACAGTAGGAAACACCATATATTTT. It codes for CASSQRNGTVGNTIYF.

V and J are TRBV7-9 and TRBJ1-1, with D perhaps TRBD1 (6 bases). V lost 5 bases and J 5 bases, leaving 24 bases between the germline ends. Germline CDR1 SEHNR, CDR2 FQNEAQ (reference sequence). CDR3 length: 17 amino acids. CDR3 loop: CASSLPGGGALGTEAFF. CDR3 DNA sequence: TGTGCCAGCAGCCTCCCGGGGGGGGGCGCGTTAGGGACTGAAGCTTTCTTT.

This sequence joins TRBV6-6 and TRBJ1-6; D might be TRBD1 (5 bases). The germline gives CDR1 MNHNY, CDR2 SVGAGI (reference sequence). The CDR3 spans 14 residues. The V end lost 6 bases, the J end lost 6 bases, and 12 bases lay between the germline ends. In nucleotides, the CDR3 is TGTGCCAGCAGCTCTCGGGGGACTAATTCACCCCTCCACTTT. Amino acid sequence: CASSSRGTNSPLHF.

The rearrangement uses TRBV18 and TRBJ1-1; D gene uncertain. This CDR3 spans 16 amino acids. V gave up 0 bases and J gave up 3 bases, with 14 bases separating them. Germline lookup yields CDR1 KGHSH and CDR2 LQKENI. The CDR3 loop reads CASSPPSVYRHTEAFF. The CDR3 bases are TGTGCCAGCTCACCACCGTCAGTCTACAGACACACTGAAGCTTTCTTT.

The chain links TRBV2 to TRBJ1-1; D call uncertain. Per germline, CDR1 SNHLY and CDR2 FYNNEI. This CDR3 spans 13 amino acids. V lost 4 bases and J 1 base, leaving 7 bases between the germline ends. The CDR3 loop reads CASSGESNTEAFF. As DNA, the CDR3 is TGTGCCAGCAGTGGCGAATCGAACACTGAAGCTTTCTTT.

CDR3 amino acids: CASSQLGLAPRKAGQFF. CDR3 bases: TGCGCCAGCAGCCAATTGGGACTAGCGCCACGGAAGGCAGGGCAGTTCTTC. The chain joins TRBV4-1 to TRBJ2-1; TRBD2 matches at 10 bases. This CDR3 has 17 residues. CDR1 is MGHRA and CDR2 is YSYEKL in the germline V gene. J was trimmed by 12 bases and V by 2 bases; bases with no gene match: 16.

This sequence joins TRBV5-5 and TRBJ1-1, with 7 bases aligning to TRBD1. The trim removed 4 bases at V and 2 bases at J, leaving 14 bases unmatched. CDR3 length equals 17 residues. Germline CDR1 and CDR2: SGHKS and YYEKEE (reference sequence). CDR3 sequence (DNA): TGTGCCAGCAGCCCCGGACAGGTCCAAGGGCATAACACTGAAGCTTTCTTT. It yields the protein CASSPGQVQGHNTEAFF.

The gene calls are TRBV5-1 and TRBJ2-6; D is perhaps TRBD1 (6 bases). Germline V gene data show CDR1 as SGHRS and CDR2 as YFSETQ. Trimming stripped 4 bases from V and 0 bases from J, with 11 bases between. The CDR3 extends over 16 amino acids. The CDR3 sequence: CASSTGQHSGANVLTF. CDR3 DNA sequence: TGCGCCAGCAGCACAGGACAGCACTCTGGGGCCAACGTCCTGACTTTC.

The V and J genes are TRBV10-2 and TRBJ2-1; maybe TRBD1 (5 bases). The V and J ends lost 3 bases and 8 bases respectively, with 11 bases between them. The CDR3 has 13 residues. Germline V gene data show CDR1 as WSHSY and CDR2 as SAAADI. CDR3 nucleotides: TGCGCCAGCAGTGAAGGTATAGGGGATGAGCAGTTCTTC. This translates into CASSEGIGDEQFF.

The chain carries TRBV7-8 and TRBJ2-1, with 12 bases fitting TRBD2. Germline V lookup: CDR1 SGHVS, CDR2 FQNEAQ. CDR3 size: 18 residues. The V segment lost 5 bases and the J segment 7 bases; nucleotides outside the gene matches: 15. The CDR3, as DNA: TGTGCCAGCAGCACACCAAGCCTGACTAGCGGGAGTGTTAATGAGCAGTTCTTC. Its translation is CASSTPSLTSGSVNEQFF.

The chain recombines TRBV30 with TRBJ1-1, with 7 positions matching TRBD1. Germline CDR1 and CDR2: GTSNPN and SVGIG (reference sequence). Germline trimming cut 1 base from V and 1 base from J; bases unmatched to any gene: 3. The CDR3 extends over 14 amino acids. DNA of the CDR3: TGTGCCTGGAGTGCCGACAGGGAGAACACTGAAGCTTTCTTT. It codes for CAWSADRENTEAFF.

This chain joins TRBV23-1 and TRBJ2-1, with D perhaps matching TRBD2 (7 bases). TRBV23-1 carries the ORF label, with uncertain function. This CDR3 is built from 15 residues. Trimming took 8 bases from V and 5 from J, leaving 19 bases between them. CDR3 bases: TGCGCCAGCGGGGGGGTTGGGGGCACGGACAATGAGCAGTTCTTC. It translates to CASGGVGGTDNEQFF.

In its sample, this clone was seen a few times. The chain employs TRBV24-1 and TRBJ1-1; D remains ambiguous. Trimming took off 5 bases at V and 0 bases at J, with 15 bases between the two ends. Germline CDR1 is KGHDR and CDR2 is SFDVKD. The CDR3 runs 16 residues. The CDR3 DNA is TGTGCCACCAGTGTAGGCGGAGGGCACATGAACACTGAAGCTTTCTTT. Its protein is CATSVGGGHMNTEAFF.

The CDR3 reads CASSVPGGVEQFF. The CDR3 nucleotides read TGTGCCAGCAGCGTCCCGGGAGGCGTAGAGCAGTTCTTC. This sequence joins TRBV9 and TRBJ2-1; 7 bases are shared with TRBD2. Germline-derived CDR1 and CDR2 are SGDLS and YYNGEE. J gave up 10 bases and V 2 bases, and 6 bases lay outside the gene matches. This CDR3 contains 13 residues.

The chain uses TRBV6-2 or TRBV6-3 and TRBJ2-7, with TRBD2 matching over 11 bases. The CDR3 is made up of 16 amino acids. The V segment lost 2 bases and the J segment 0 bases; nucleotides outside the gene matches: 3. Germline CDR1 is MNHEY and CDR2 is SVGEGT. Here the CDR3 reads CASSYGLAGGSYEQYF. The CDR3 bases are TGTGCCAGCAGTTACGGTCTAGCGGGGGGCTCCTACGAGCAGTACTTC.

This clone has only one observation. J is TRBJ2-1 and V is TRBV7-2; TRBD2 matches 8 bases. V gave up 1 base and J gave up 1 base; unmatched junction bases: 6. There are 17 residues in the CDR3. Germline V gives CDR1 SGHTA, CDR2 FQGNSA. The CDR3 DNA is TGTGCCAGCAGCTTAGGGAGCGGGGGCAATTCCTACAATGAGCAGTTCTTC. Its translation: CASSLGSGGNSYNEQFF.

V usage is TRBV11-2 and J usage is TRBJ1-2, with D hard to call. Germline values: CDR1 SGHAT, CDR2 FQNNGV. Trimming stripped 1 base from V and 8 bases from J, with 11 bases between. This CDR3 is built from 13 residues. The CDR3 here is CASSLGGPAGYTF. CDR3 in DNA: TGTGCCAGCAGCTTAGGCGGGCCCGCGGGCTACACCTTC.

This sequence joins TRBV6-5 and TRBJ1-2; D remains unclear. Trimming cost V 7 bases and J 3 bases, with 15 bases left between them. This CDR3 is built from 14 residues. Germline V gene lookup returns CDR1 MNHEY and CDR2 SVGAGI. CDR3: CASNDPGVDYGYTF. The CDR3 DNA reads TGTGCCAGCAACGACCCCGGGGTCGACTATGGCTACACCTTC.

Details on this clone: The germline gene is not matched at one end of the junction; a read error may be the cause. The gene calls are TRBV12-3 or TRBV12-4 and TRBJ1-2; no reliable D call. This CDR3 region has 13 residues. CDR3 sequence: CASSLGGQPGVAF. The CDR3 nucleotides read TGTGCCAGCAGTTTAGGAGGGCAGCCAGGCGTCGCCTTC.

V gene TRBV7-9 combines with J gene TRBJ2-3; the D is unclear. This CDR3 spans 14 amino acids. Germline-derived CDR1 and CDR2 are SEHNR and FQNEAQ (reference sequence). The V end was cut by 0 bases, the J end by 4 bases, with 8 bases between. This CDR3 reads CASSLAYDADTQYF. CDR3 DNA sequence: TGTGCCAGCAGCTTAGCCTACGATGCAGATACGCAGTATTTT.

The chain combines TRBV7-6 with TRBJ2-1, with D perhaps matching TRBD2 (5 bases). Germline V gene sequence: CDR1 SGHVS, CDR2 FNYEAQ. The CDR3 is 16 residues long. Between the trimmed V and J ends, which lost 1 base and 3 bases, there was a span of 13 bases. CDR3 sequence: CASSLGPLGSYNEQFF. The CDR3 coding sequence is TGTGCCAGCAGCTTAGGGCCACTTGGGAGCTACAATGAGCAGTTCTTC. The entire variable domain, with the rest obtained from reference TRBV7-6 and TRBJ2-1, is as follows: GAGVSQSPRYKVTKRGQDVALRCDPISGHVSLYWYRQALGQGPEFLTYFNYEAQQDKSGLPNDRFSAERPEGSISTLTIQRTEQRDSAMYRCASSLGPLGSYNEQFFGPGTRLTVL.

The CDR3 DNA reads TGTGCCAGCAGCTTGGGTGGTTCACACTCTGGAAACACCATATATTTT. This encodes CASSLGGSHSGNTIYF. This rearrangement joins TRBV5-5 to TRBJ1-3, with D uncertain. Germline lookup yields CDR1 SGHKS and CDR2 YYEKEE (reference sequence). V gave up 0 bases and J gave up 0 bases, with 10 bases separating them. The CDR3 runs 16 residues.

The CDR3 region is CAWAPPSNVGELFF. Here the CDR3 DNA reads TGTGCCTGGGCCCCCCCTAGCAACGTCGGGGAGCTGTTTTTT. The chain joins TRBV30 to TRBJ2-2, with D tentatively TRBD2 (5 bases). Germline V gives CDR1 GTSNPN, CDR2 SVGIG (reference sequence). V was pared by 5 bases and J by 7 bases, with 17 bases between. This CDR3 comprises 14 residues.

The V gene is TRBV21-1, the J gene TRBJ1-6; the table names TRBD1, a call not compared with the DNA. TRBV21-1 is marked as a pseudogene. This CDR3 comprises 17 residues. CDR3 region: CASSKDGTGIRRAPLHF. The DNA for the CDR3 is TGTGCCAGCAGCAAAGACGGGACAGGGATAAGAAGAGCACCCCTCCACTTT.

The chain employs TRBV19 and TRBJ2-1; D gene unclear. CDR3 size: 15 residues. Germline CDR1 and CDR2: LNHDA and SQIVND (reference sequence). V was trimmed by 3 bases and J by 4 bases, leaving 13 bases between them. CDR3 DNA: TGTGCCAGTAGTATCGCGGCACTCGCGTACAATGAGCAGTTCTTC. Translated, it gives CASSIAALAYNEQFF.